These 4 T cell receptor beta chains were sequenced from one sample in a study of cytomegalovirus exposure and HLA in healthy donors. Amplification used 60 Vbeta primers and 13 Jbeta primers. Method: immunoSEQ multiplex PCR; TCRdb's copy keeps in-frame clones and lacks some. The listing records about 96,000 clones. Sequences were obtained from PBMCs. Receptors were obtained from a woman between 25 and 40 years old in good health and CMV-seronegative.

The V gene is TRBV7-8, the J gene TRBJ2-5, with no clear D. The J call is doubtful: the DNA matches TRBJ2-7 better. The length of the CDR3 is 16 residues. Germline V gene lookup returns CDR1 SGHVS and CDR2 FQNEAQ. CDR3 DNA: TGTGCCAGCAGCTTAGTCGACCGCGCCTCAGGCTACGAGCAGTACTTC. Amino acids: CASSLVDRASGYEQYF.

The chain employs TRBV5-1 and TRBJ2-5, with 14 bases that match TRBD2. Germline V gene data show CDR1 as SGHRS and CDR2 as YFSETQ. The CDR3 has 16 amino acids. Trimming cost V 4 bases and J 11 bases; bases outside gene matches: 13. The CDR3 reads CASSHGLAGGQLEQYF. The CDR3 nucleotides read TGCGCCAGCAGCCACGGACTAGCGGGAGGCCAGCTGGAGCAGTACTTC. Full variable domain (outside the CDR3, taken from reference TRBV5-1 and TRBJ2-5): KAGVTQTPRYLIKTRGQQVTLSCSPISGHRSVSWYQQTPGQGLQFLFEYFSETQRNKGNFPGRFSGRQFSNSRSEMNVSTLELGDSALYLCASSHGLAGGQLEQYFGPGTRLLVL.

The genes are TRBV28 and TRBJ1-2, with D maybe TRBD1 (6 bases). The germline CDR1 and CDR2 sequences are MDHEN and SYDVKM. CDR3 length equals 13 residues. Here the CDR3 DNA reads TGTGGGATCCGGGACATCGATAACTATGGCTACACCTTC. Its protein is CGIRDIDNYGYTF.

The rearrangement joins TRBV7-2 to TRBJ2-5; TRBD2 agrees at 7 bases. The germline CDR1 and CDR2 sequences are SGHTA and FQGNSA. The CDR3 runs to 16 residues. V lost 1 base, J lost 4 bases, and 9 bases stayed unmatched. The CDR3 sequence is CASSLGGGNWGETQYF. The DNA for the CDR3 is TGTGCCAGCAGCTTAGGGGGGGGGAATTGGGGAGAGACCCAGTACTTC.